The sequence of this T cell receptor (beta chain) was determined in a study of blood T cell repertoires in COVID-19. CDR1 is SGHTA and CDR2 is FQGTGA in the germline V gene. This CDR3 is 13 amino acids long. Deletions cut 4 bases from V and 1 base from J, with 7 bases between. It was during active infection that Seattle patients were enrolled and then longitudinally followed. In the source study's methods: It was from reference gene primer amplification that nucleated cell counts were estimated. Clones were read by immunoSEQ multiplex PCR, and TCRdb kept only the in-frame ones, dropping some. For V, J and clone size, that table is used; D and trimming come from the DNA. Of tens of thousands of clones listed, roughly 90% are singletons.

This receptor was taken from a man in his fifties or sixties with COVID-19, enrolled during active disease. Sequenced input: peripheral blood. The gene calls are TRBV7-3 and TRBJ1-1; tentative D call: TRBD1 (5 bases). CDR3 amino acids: CASSSDRNTEAFF. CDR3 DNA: TGTGCCAGCAGCTCAGACAGGAACACTGAAGCTTTCTTT.